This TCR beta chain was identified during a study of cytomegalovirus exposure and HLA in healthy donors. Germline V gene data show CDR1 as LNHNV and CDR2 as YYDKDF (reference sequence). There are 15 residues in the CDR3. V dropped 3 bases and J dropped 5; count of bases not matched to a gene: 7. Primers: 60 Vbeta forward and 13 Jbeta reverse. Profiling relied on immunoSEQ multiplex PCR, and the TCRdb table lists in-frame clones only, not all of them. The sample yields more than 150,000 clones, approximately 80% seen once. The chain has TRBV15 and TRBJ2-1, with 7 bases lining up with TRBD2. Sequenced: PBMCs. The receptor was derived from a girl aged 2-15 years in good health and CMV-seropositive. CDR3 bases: TGTGCCACCAGCAGGAGGCTAGCGGAGAACAATGAGCAGTTCTTC. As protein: CATSRRLAENNEQFF.